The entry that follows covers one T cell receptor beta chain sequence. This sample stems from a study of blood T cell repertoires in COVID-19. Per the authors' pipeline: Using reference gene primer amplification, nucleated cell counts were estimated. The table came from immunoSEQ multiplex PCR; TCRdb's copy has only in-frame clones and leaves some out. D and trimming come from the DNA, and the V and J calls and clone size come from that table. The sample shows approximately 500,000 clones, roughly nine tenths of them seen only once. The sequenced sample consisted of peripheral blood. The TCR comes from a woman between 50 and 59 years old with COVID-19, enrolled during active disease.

CDR3 sequence (DNA): TGTGCCAGCAGCCCCTTTGCAACTAATGAAAAACTGTTTTTT. Amino acids: CASSPFATNEKLFF. The genes are TRBV11-2 and TRBJ1-4, with D unresolved. Germline loops: CDR1 SGHAT, CDR2 FQNNGV. The V and J ends lost 5 bases and 0 bases respectively, with 7 bases between them. The CDR3 spans 14 residues.